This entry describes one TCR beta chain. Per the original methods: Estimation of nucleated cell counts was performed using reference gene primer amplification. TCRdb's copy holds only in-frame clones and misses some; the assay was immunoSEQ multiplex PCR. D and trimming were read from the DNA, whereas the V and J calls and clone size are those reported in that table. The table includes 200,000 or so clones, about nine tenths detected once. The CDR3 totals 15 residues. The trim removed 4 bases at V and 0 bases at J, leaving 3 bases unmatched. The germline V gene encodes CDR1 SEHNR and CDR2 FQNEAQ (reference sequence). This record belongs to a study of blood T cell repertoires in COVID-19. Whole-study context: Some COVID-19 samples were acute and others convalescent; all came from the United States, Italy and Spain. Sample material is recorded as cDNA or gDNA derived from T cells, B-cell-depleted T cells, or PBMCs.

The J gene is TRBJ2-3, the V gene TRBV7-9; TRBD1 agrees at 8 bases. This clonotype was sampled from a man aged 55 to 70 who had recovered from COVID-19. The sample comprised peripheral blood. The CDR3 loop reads CASSSGGISTDTQYF. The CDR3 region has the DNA TGTGCCAGCAGCTCAGGGGGCATAAGCACAGATACGCAGTATTTT.